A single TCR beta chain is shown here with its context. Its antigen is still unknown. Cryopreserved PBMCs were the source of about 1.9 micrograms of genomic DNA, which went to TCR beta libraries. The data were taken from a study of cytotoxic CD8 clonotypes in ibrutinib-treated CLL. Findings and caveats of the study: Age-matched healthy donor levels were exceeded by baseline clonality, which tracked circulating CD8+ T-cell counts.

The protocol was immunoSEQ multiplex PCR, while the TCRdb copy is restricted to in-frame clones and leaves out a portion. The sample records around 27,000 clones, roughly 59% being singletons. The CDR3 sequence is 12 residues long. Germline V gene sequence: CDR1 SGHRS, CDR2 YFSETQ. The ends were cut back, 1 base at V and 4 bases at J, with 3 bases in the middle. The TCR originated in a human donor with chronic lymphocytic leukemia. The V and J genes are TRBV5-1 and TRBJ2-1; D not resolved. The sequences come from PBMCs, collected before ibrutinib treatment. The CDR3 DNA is TGCGCCAGCAGCTTGAGATACAATGAGCAGTTCTTC. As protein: CASSLRYNEQFF. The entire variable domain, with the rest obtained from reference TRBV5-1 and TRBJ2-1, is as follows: KAGVTQTPRYLIKTRGQQVTLSCSPISGHRSVSWYQQTPGQGLQFLFEYFSETQRNKGNFPGRFSGRQFSNSRSEMNVSTLELGDSALYLCASSLRYNEQFFGPGTRLTVL.